These 25 T cell receptor beta chains came from one sample sequenced in a study of blood T cell repertoires in COVID-19. Assay: immunoSEQ multiplex PCR; the TCRdb copy retains only in-frame clones and omits some. The data show about 110,000 clones, around 80% seen once. The sequenced material came from peripheral blood. The source is a woman older than 75 with active or convalescent COVID-19.

The rearrangement joins TRBV6-5 to TRBJ2-7; D is uncertain. The CDR3 covers 15 residues. V was pared by 5 bases and J by 2 bases, with 16 bases between. Germline CDR1 and CDR2: MNHEY and SVGAGI. The CDR3 protein is CASSLTPLETYEQYF. CDR3 DNA sequence: TGTGCCAGCAGTCTTACTCCACTGGAGACCTACGAGCAGTACTTC.

V and J are TRBV29-1 and TRBJ1-5; the match to TRBD1 covers 9 bases. V lost 4 bases and J lost 7; bases outside the gene matches: 8. The CDR3 is made up of 14 amino acids. Germline loops: CDR1 SQVTM, CDR2 ANQGSEA. The CDR3 DNA is TGCAGCGTTGGGGGGGGGACAGGGACACAGCCCCAGCATTTT. This gives the protein CSVGGGTGTQPQHF.

There are a few counts of this clone. The CDR3 nucleotides are TGTGCCAGCACATTACTCCCGAGGTCCTACAATGAGCAGTTCTTC. Translating it yields CASTLLPRSYNEQFF. This chain links TRBV6-5 with TRBJ2-1, with unresolved D. CDR1 is MNHEY and CDR2 is SVGAGI in the germline V gene. The CDR3 runs 15 residues. With 7 bases removed from V and 1 base from J, the gap between germline ends came to 14 bases.

The chain couples TRBV7-9 to TRBJ1-5, with 8 bases that match TRBD1. V lost 0 bases and J lost 3; bases outside the gene matches: 4. Per the germline V gene, CDR1 is SEHNR and CDR2 is FQNEAQ (reference sequence). There are 16 residues in the CDR3. CDR3 amino acids: CASSLARQGINQPQHF. The CDR3, as DNA: TGTGCCAGCAGCTTAGCCCGACAGGGGATCAATCAGCCCCAGCATTTT.

The rearrangement uses TRBV7-6 and TRBJ2-7; 11 nucleotides line up with TRBD1. CDR3 length equals 15 residues. V lost 1 base and J lost 4; bases outside the gene matches: 3. Germline CDR1 is SGHVS and CDR2 is FNYEAQ. CDR3 amino acids: CASSLGDRGAYEQYF. In DNA form, the CDR3 reads TGTGCCAGCAGCTTAGGGGACAGGGGGGCTTACGAGCAGTACTTC.

V is TRBV5-4 and J is TRBJ2-3; no firm D call. This CDR3 has 17 residues. Germline V CDR1 and CDR2: SGHNT, YYREEE (reference sequence). The ends were cut back, 0 bases at V and 0 bases at J, with 14 bases in the middle. CDR3 sequence reads: CASSLGVRVGSTDTQYF. The CDR3 DNA sequence: TGTGCCAGCAGCTTGGGGGTCCGAGTCGGGAGCACAGATACGCAGTATTTT.

This clone was seen a handful of times. The chain combines TRBV5-1 with TRBJ1-2; D remains ambiguous. Germline V gene data show CDR1 as SGHRS and CDR2 as YFSETQ. This CDR3 region has 13 residues. Between the trimmed V and J ends, which lost 5 bases and 4 bases, there was a span of 12 bases. CDR3 protein: CASREGFFYGYTF. In DNA, the CDR3 is TGCGCCAGCAGAGAGGGATTCTTCTATGGCTACACCTTC.

This rearrangement joins TRBV23-1 to TRBJ2-3; TRBD1 is a possible D gene (6 bases). TRBV23-1 is an open reading frame, and its role is uncertain. Trimming removed 8 bases at V and 2 bases at J, with 20 bases between. This CDR3 has 16 residues. The CDR3 loop reads CASLDRRQGITDTQYF. The CDR3 bases are TGCGCCAGCCTTGACCGGAGGCAGGGGATCACAGATACGCAGTATTTT.

The rearrangement uses TRBV28 and TRBJ2-7; D may be TRBD1 (5 bases). This CDR3 has 14 amino acids. V was shortened by 7 bases and J by 2 bases, with 15 bases between the two germline ends. Germline V gene data show CDR1 as MDHEN and CDR2 as SYDVKM. The CDR3 here is CASISRTPAYEQYF. CDR3 DNA: TGTGCCAGCATCTCCCGGACACCTGCCTACGAGCAGTACTTC.

Only one count was recorded for this clone. The chain has TRBV27 and TRBJ1-1, with D tentatively TRBD1 (6 bases). Per germline, CDR1 MNHEY and CDR2 SMNVEV (reference sequence). CDR3 length: 15 amino acids. The germline V and J ends were trimmed by 1 base and 1 base, with 10 bases remaining between them. This chain's CDR3 is CASSLLARGNTEAFF. CDR3 in DNA: TGTGCCAGCAGTTTATTGGCCAGGGGGAACACTGAAGCTTTCTTT.

This clone has just a few counts. The CDR3 region is CASITGTGPKKTQYF. In DNA form, the CDR3 reads TGTGCCAGCATTACCGGGACAGGGCCAAAAAAGACCCAGTACTTC. V is TRBV2 and J is TRBJ2-5, with 9 bases aligning to TRBD1. V lost 7 bases to trimming and J lost 6 bases; unmatched junction nucleotides: 12. Germline assignment: CDR1 SNHLY and CDR2 FYNNEI. The CDR3 totals 15 residues.

The J gene is TRBJ2-3, the V gene TRBV2, with TRBD1 matching over 8 bases. The CDR3 has 15 amino acids. The V segment lost 6 bases and the J segment 4 bases; nucleotides outside the gene matches: 9. CDR1 is SNHLY, CDR2 FYNNEI, per germline. CDR3 loop: CASRQLKQGADTQYF. CDR3 sequence (DNA): TGTGCCAGCAGACAGCTTAAACAGGGGGCAGATACGCAGTATTTT.

The rearrangement links TRBV12-3 or TRBV12-4 to TRBJ1-2; the D gene is possibly TRBD1 (6 bases). The CDR3 sequence is 11 residues long. V was clipped by 4 bases and J by 7 bases, with 7 bases between them. CDR3 region: CASSSRGGYTF. In DNA, the CDR3 is TGTGCCAGCAGTTCCAGGGGTGGCTACACCTTC.

V usage is TRBV29-1 and J usage is TRBJ1-2; no definite D call. The CDR3 is 15 amino acids. CDR1 is SQVTM, CDR2 ANQGSEA, per germline. Trimming left V 2 bases short and J 5 bases short, with 18 bases between. The CDR3 bases are TGCAGCGTTGAACGTGTCAGGAGGGTTGAGTATGGCTACACCTTC. Translating gives CSVERVRRVEYGYTF.

V usage is TRBV19 and J usage is TRBJ2-1; TRBD2 matches at 9 bases. Germline CDR1 reads LNHDA; CDR2 reads SQIVND (reference sequence). This CDR3 has 17 amino acids. V lost 6 bases to trimming and J lost 6 bases; unmatched junction nucleotides: 15. CDR3: CASSFGGGRAAGNEQFF. CDR3 nucleotide sequence: TGTGCCAGTAGCTTCGGGGGCGGGAGGGCCGCTGGCAATGAGCAGTTCTTC.

The chain is built from TRBV5-1 and TRBJ2-7; D is unresolved. Germline V gene lookup returns CDR1 SGHRS and CDR2 YFSETQ. Trimming pared 3 bases from V and 3 bases from J, leaving 4 bases between. This CDR3 region has 11 residues. CDR3 protein: CASSSDYEQYF. CDR3 DNA: TGCGCCAGCAGCTCAGACTACGAGCAGTACTTC. Combining the CDR3 with reference TRBV5-1 and TRBJ2-7 gives the whole variable domain KAGVTQTPRYLIKTRGQQVTLSCSPISGHRSVSWYQQTPGQGLQFLFEYFSETQRNKGNFPGRFSGRQFSNSRSEMNVSTLELGDSALYLCASSSDYEQYFGPGTRLTVT.

This chain connects TRBV7-2 to TRBJ1-2, with 9 bases identical to TRBD1. Trimming at V came to 5 bases and at J to 8 bases, leaving 9 bases not matched to a gene. Per germline, CDR1 SGHTA and CDR2 FQGNSA. CDR3 length: 14 residues. The CDR3 DNA is TGTGCCAGCAGCCTCCAACAGGGGGCGGGCGGCTACACCTTC. Translation gives CASSLQQGAGGYTF.

This chain links TRBV4-1 with TRBJ2-7; TRBD1 matches at 9 bases. The CDR3 covers 14 residues. Per the germline V gene, CDR1 is MGHRA and CDR2 is YSYEKL. Trimming at V came to 1 base and at J to 3 bases, leaving 1 base not matched to a gene. The CDR3 spells CASSQAGQGYEQYF. The CDR3 DNA follows: TGCGCCAGCAGCCAAGCGGGACAGGGCTACGAGCAGTACTTC.

The chain joins TRBV5-1 to TRBJ1-4, with 8 bases matching TRBD1. The germline V gene has CDR1 SGHRS and CDR2 YFSETQ. This CDR3 spans 14 amino acids. V lost 0 bases to trimming and J lost 8 bases; unmatched junction nucleotides: 3. For the CDR3, the DNA is TGCGCCAGCAGCTTGGGACAGGGGAGGGAAAAACTGTTTTTT. Translating it yields CASSLGQGREKLFF.

The CDR3 coding sequence is TGCGCCAGCAGCCAAAGGACTTACAATGAGCAGTTCTTC. The encoded protein is CASSQRTYNEQFF. The V call is TRBV4-1, the J call TRBJ2-1, with D possibly being TRBD2 (5 bases). The V and J ends lost 2 bases and 4 bases respectively, with 6 bases between them. CDR3 size: 13 residues. The V gene's germline CDR1 is MGHRA and CDR2 YSYEKL.

The CDR3 nucleotides read TGTGCCAGTAGTGCCGGACAGAGAGAAGAGACCCAGTACTTC. It encodes CASSAGQREETQYF. The V gene is TRBV19, the J gene TRBJ2-5; weak D call: TRBD1 (6 bases). The CDR3 contains 14 residues. Looked up from germline, CDR1 is LNHDA and CDR2 is SQIVND (reference sequence). With 5 bases removed from V and 3 bases from J, the gap between germline ends came to 13 bases.

The chain is built from TRBV7-9 and TRBJ1-1; 8 bases match TRBD1. Germline CDR1 is SEHNR and CDR2 is FQNEAQ (reference sequence). The CDR3 runs 14 residues. The V gene end was trimmed by 5 bases and the J gene end by 5 bases; junction bases not matched to a gene: 7. The DNA of the CDR3 is TGTGCCAGCAGCGAGACAGGGGTTGGGACTGAAGCTTTCTTT. This encodes CASSETGVGTEAFF.

The J gene is TRBJ2-7, the V gene TRBV7-9; 9 bases are shared with TRBD2. The J segment lost 9 bases and the V segment lost 5 bases, leaving 11 bases of the junction unmatched. The CDR3 consists of 14 residues. Germline V gene sequence: CDR1 SEHNR, CDR2 FQNEAQ (reference sequence). CDR3 protein: CASSHGTSLGRQYF. CDR3 nucleotides: TGTGCCAGCAGCCATGGGACTAGCCTCGGCCGGCAGTACTTC.

V gene TRBV5-1 combines with J gene TRBJ2-1, with TRBD2 matching over 7 bases. CDR1 is SGHRS and CDR2 is YFSETQ in the germline V gene. The V gene end was trimmed by 4 bases and the J gene end by 4 bases; junction bases not matched to a gene: 2. The CDR3 extends over 13 amino acids. CDR3: CASSTGLYNEQFF. CDR3 nucleotide sequence: TGCGCCAGCAGCACGGGACTATACAATGAGCAGTTCTTC.

The chain links TRBV5-1 to TRBJ2-2, with D perhaps TRBD1 (6 bases). Germline V lookup: CDR1 SGHRS, CDR2 YFSETQ. The V gene lost 5 bases and the J gene lost 1 base, with 15 bases spanning the gap. CDR3 length: 16 amino acids. The DNA for the CDR3 is TGCGCCAGCAGGGAGGACAGAACTAGGAACACCGGGGAGCTGTTTTTT. Protein product: CASREDRTRNTGELFF. The complete variable domain, with remaining parts taken from reference TRBV5-1 and TRBJ2-2, reads KAGVTQTPRYLIKTRGQQVTLSCSPISGHRSVSWYQQTPGQGLQFLFEYFSETQRNKGNFPGRFSGRQFSNSRSEMNVSTLELGDSALYLCASREDRTRNTGELFFGEGSRLTVL.